The clone carrying this T cell receptor (beta chain) was detected only a few times. No antigen is known for it. V lost 1 base and J lost 5, with 9 bases in between. CDR3 length: 14 amino acids. Germline loops: CDR1 MDHEN, CDR2 SYDVKM. This sample is drawn from a study of blood T cells in healthy people across ages. The study's findings and limits: Age brought a roughly linear fall in TCR beta diversity measured per million T cells.

Primed by a sample-barcoded 5' primer and a J-beta primer mix, a second PCR proceeded for about 7 to 12 cycles. Every molecule of cDNA carried a tag from a template-switch adaptor with 12 random nucleotides. Via MiXCR, TCRdb re-called the 5' RACE reads, giving one row per CDR3 protein. In the table there are about 1,500,000 distinct CDR3 sequences, 28% of which are singletons. Source material: blood. This TCR derives from a woman in her twenties or thirties in good health. The V gene is TRBV28, the J gene TRBJ2-1; D may be TRBD1 (6 bases). The CDR3 loop is CASSLLDRNNEQFF. The CDR3 nucleotides read TGTGCCAGCAGTTTATTAGACAGGAACAATGAGCAGTTCTTC.